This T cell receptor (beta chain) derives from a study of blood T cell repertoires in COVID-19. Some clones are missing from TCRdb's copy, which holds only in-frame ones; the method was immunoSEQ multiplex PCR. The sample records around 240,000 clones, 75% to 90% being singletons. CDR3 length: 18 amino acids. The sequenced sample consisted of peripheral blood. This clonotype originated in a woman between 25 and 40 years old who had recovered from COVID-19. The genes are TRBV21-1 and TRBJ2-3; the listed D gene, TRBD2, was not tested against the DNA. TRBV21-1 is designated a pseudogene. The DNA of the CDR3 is TGTGCCAGCAGCAAAGCGGGGGGTTTGGCTAGAGGCACAGATACGCAGTATTTT. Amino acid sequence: CASSKAGGLARGTDTQYF.